This T cell receptor beta chain was retrieved from a study of graft-versus-host responses after intestinal transplantation. Study-wide context: Multivisceral, liver-intestinal, or isolated intestinal transplants were performed in recipients. Anti-thymocyte globulin served as induction for all recipients, who then took tacrolimus and steroids for roughly 3 years. Study-wide findings and caveats: Allograft clonal ratios (graft-versus-host to host-versus-graft) were high in patients who had graft-donor T cell macrochimerism. Recipient marrow held GvH clones, some first seen in ileum or blood.

Here immunoSEQ multiplex PCR was the method, and the copy in TCRdb shows in-frame clones only, minus some. The repertoire holds around 92,000 clones, with more than 75% as singletons. Regarding this clone: The antigen is unknown.

This CDR3 spans 16 amino acids. Deletions cut 1 base from V and 3 bases from J, with 15 bases between. Germline-derived CDR1 and CDR2 are LGHNA and YNFKEQ. Specimen: PBMCs, collected 255 days after intestinal transplant. The V gene is TRBV4-2, the J gene TRBJ2-5; possibly TRBD2 for D (6 bases). This TCR was recovered from a human patient who received an intestinal transplant, so some T cells may come from the graft donor. CDR3 nucleotides: TGTGCCAGCAGCCAAGCCGGGACTGAAAAGGAAGAGACCCAGTACTTC. Translating it yields CASSQAGTEKEETQYF.